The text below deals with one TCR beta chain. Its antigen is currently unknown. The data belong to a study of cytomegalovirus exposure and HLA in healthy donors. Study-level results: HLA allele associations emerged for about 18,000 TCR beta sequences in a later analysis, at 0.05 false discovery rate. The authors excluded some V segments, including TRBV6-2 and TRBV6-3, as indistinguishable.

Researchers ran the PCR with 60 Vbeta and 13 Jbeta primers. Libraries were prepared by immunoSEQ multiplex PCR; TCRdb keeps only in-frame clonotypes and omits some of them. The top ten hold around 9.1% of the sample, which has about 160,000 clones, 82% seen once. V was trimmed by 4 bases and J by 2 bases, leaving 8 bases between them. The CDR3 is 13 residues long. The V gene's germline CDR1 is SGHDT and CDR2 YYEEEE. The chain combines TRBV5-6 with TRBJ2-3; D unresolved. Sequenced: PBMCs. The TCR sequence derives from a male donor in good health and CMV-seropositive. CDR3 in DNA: TGTGCCAGCAGCCGGCGGCCCACAGATACGCAGTATTTT. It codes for CASSRRPTDTQYF.